Shown below are 10 T cell receptor beta chains from a single sample sequenced in a study of blood T cell repertoires in COVID-19. Assay: immunoSEQ multiplex PCR; the TCRdb copy retains only in-frame clones and omits some. In the table there are under 300,000 clones, roughly 86% of which are singletons. The material sequenced was PBMCs or T cells enriched from blood (not recorded which). These receptor sequences come from a woman aged 40 to 50 with acute COVID-19.

This clone was detected a few times. V usage is TRBV5-4 and J usage is TRBJ2-7; 7 bases agree with TRBD2. With V trimmed by 3 bases and J by 4 bases, 10 bases remained unmatched. Germline CDR1 SGHNT, CDR2 YYREEE (reference sequence). The CDR3 has 15 residues. The chain's CDR3 is CASSSSSGRAYEQYF. The CDR3 region has the DNA TGTGCCAGCAGCTCCAGTAGTGGGAGGGCTTACGAGCAGTACTTC. Combining the CDR3 with reference TRBV5-4 and TRBJ2-7 gives the whole variable domain ETGVTQSPTHLIKTRGQQVTLRCSSQSGHNTVSWYQQALGQGPQFIFQYYREEENGRGNFPPRFSGLQFPNYSSELNVNALELDDSALYLCASSSSSGRAYEQYFGPGTRLTVT.

The chain is built from TRBV7-8 and TRBJ1-5, with D possibly TRBD1 on 6 matching bases. The CDR3 sequence is 14 residues long. The V gene lost 6 bases and the J gene lost 6 bases, with 15 bases spanning the gap. CDR1 and CDR2 from the germline V gene are SGHVS and FQNEAQ. This CDR3 is CASSSGGGGQPQHF. The CDR3 coding sequence is TGTGCCAGCAGTTCGGGAGGGGGAGGTCAGCCCCAGCATTTT.

V usage is TRBV6-1 and J usage is TRBJ2-1, with a tentative D call TRBD2 (5 bases). Trimming stripped 3 bases from V and 4 bases from J, with 16 bases between. Germline V gene data show CDR1 as MNHNS and CDR2 as SASEGT. The CDR3 loop spans 16 amino acids. The CDR3 reads CASSERAEQSYNEQFF. The CDR3 region has the DNA TGTGCCAGCAGTGAGAGGGCAGAGCAATCATACAATGAGCAGTTCTTC.

V is TRBV2 and J is TRBJ1-2; 9 bases match TRBD1. This CDR3 is built from 14 residues. V gave up 2 bases and J gave up 7 bases; unmatched junction bases: 5. Germline CDR1 SNHLY, CDR2 FYNNEI. The CDR3 DNA reads as TGTGCCAGCAGTGAATCGGGACAGGGATCTGGCTACACCTTC. This encodes CASSESGQGSGYTF.

V is TRBV29-1 and J is TRBJ1-2, with a tentative D call TRBD1 (6 bases). The CDR3 is made up of 13 amino acids. Trimming cost V 7 bases and J 2 bases, with 14 bases left between them. Germline V gene lookup returns CDR1 SQVTM and CDR2 ANQGSEA. The CDR3 spells CSATGTGNYGYTF. The CDR3 DNA is TGCAGCGCCACAGGGACGGGAAACTATGGCTACACCTTC.

This clone turned up a few times. V is TRBV19 and J is TRBJ1-2; 11 positions match TRBD1. Germline loops: CDR1 LNHDA, CDR2 SQIVND (reference sequence). V lost 4 bases and J lost 4; bases outside the gene matches: 8. The CDR3 consists of 16 residues. The CDR3 loop reads CASSTRGTGGTYGYTF. The DNA for the CDR3 is TGTGCCAGTAGTACCCGGGGGACAGGGGGTACCTATGGCTACACCTTC.

This chain connects TRBV15 to TRBJ2-7; D is possibly TRBD1 (6 bases). V was shortened by 4 bases and J by 3 bases, with 10 bases between the two germline ends. The CDR3 spans 13 residues. Germline-derived CDR1 and CDR2 are LNHNV and YYDKDF (reference sequence). The CDR3 DNA sequence: TGTGCCACCAGCACAATAGGGGGCTACGAGCAGTACTTC. It specifies CATSTIGGYEQYF.

The V gene is TRBV6-1, the J gene TRBJ2-3; 14 bases agree with TRBD2. Germline CDR1 and CDR2: MNHNS and SASEGT. The CDR3 extends over 17 amino acids. Trimming took 4 bases from V and 2 from J; bases not matched to a gene: 5. The CDR3 is CASSGRTSGRSTDTQYF. As DNA, the CDR3 is TGTGCCAGCAGTGGCAGGACTAGCGGGAGGTCCACAGATACGCAGTATTTT.

This clone was seen once. V is TRBV6-5 and J is TRBJ2-2, with TRBD1 matching 7 bases. Trimming removed 3 bases from V and 5 bases from J; junction bases left unmatched: 3. The CDR3 is 14 amino acids. The germline CDR1 and CDR2 sequences are MNHEY and SVGAGI. The CDR3 sequence is CASSYQTGTGELFF. As DNA, the CDR3 is TGTGCCAGCAGTTATCAGACAGGGACCGGGGAGCTGTTTTTT.

V gene TRBV27 combines with J gene TRBJ1-2; TRBD1 matches 9 bases. The germline V gene has CDR1 MNHEY and CDR2 SMNVEV (reference sequence). The junction had 10 bases not matched to a gene; V was cut back by 3 bases and J by 8 bases. CDR3 length equals 15 residues. The CDR3 DNA reads as TGTGCCAGCAGTTTCCCGGGACAGGGCGTTGACGGCTACACCTTC. The encoded protein is CASSFPGQGVDGYTF.